Sequencing of this T cell receptor (beta chain) was carried out in a study of a mutant IDH1 vaccine in newly diagnosed glioma. Background on the study: Radiotherapy alone preceded vaccination by 4-6 weeks; alternatively, vaccination started with temozolomide cycles. Before enrollment, patients got radiotherapy alone, temozolomide alone, or mostly the combination. Findings and caveats of the study: Patients mounted vaccine-induced immune responses in approximately 93% of cases.

Concerning this clone itself: What it binds is unknown.

Germline V CDR1 and CDR2: LGHNA, YSLEER. The CDR3 is made up of 15 amino acids. V was clipped by 0 bases and J by 7 bases, with 16 bases between them. Clones were read by immunoSEQ multiplex PCR, and TCRdb kept only the in-frame ones, dropping some. In the table there are 45,000 to 60,000 clones, roughly 78% of which are singletons. The time point here: week 5, during vaccination. Every vaccination contained 300 ug of the mutant IDH1 20-mer peptide and was paired with topical imiquimod. Tumors from donors were new WHO grade 3 or 4 IDH1-mutant astrocytomas with ATRX loss. The sequencing used PBMCs, collected from a glioma patient whose treatment included an IDH1 peptide vaccine. This TCR derives from a man aged 45 to 65 with glioma. The chain links TRBV4-3 to TRBJ2-7, with D unresolved. This CDR3 reads CASSQDSRSAREQYF. CDR3 nucleotides: TGCGCCAGCAGCCAAGATAGCAGGTCTGCGAGAGAGCAGTACTTC.